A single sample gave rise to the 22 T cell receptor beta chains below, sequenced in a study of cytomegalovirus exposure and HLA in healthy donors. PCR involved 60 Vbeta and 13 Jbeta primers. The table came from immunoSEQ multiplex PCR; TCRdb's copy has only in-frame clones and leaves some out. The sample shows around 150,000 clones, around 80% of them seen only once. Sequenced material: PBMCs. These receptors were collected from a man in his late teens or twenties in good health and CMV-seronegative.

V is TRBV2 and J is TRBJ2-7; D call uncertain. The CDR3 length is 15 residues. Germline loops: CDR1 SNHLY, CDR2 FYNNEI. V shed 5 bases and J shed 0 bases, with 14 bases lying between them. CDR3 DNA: TGTGCCAGCAGTCCAAGAAGTACGGTCTCCTACGAGCAGTACTTC. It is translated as CASSPRSTVSYEQYF.

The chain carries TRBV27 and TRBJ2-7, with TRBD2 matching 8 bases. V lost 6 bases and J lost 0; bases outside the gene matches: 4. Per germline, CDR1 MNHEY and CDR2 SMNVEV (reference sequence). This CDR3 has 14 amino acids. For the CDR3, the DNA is TGTGCCAGCAGCCTCAGCGGGGGCTCCTACGAGCAGTACTTC. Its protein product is CASSLSGGSYEQYF.

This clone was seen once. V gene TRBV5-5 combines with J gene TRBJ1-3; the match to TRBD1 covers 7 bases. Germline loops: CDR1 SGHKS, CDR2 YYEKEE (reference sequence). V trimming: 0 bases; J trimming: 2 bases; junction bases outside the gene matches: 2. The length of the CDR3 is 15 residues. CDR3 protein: CASSLDRGTGNTIYF. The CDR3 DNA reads TGTGCCAGCAGCTTGGACAGGGGCACTGGAAACACCATATATTTT.

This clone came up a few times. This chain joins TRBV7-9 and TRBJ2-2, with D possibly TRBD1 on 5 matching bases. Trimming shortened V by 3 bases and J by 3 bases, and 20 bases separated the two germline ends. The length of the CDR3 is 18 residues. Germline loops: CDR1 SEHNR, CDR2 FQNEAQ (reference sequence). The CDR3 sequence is CASSFASGARVDTGELFF. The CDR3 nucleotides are TGTGCCAGCAGCTTTGCGAGTGGGGCAAGGGTCGACACCGGGGAGCTGTTTTTT.

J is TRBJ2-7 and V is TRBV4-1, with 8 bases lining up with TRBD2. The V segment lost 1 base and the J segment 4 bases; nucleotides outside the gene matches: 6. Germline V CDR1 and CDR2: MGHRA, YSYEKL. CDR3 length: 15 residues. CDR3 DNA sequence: TGCGCCAGCAGCCAAGTAGCGGGGCTTGGGTACGAGCAGTACTTC. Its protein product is CASSQVAGLGYEQYF.

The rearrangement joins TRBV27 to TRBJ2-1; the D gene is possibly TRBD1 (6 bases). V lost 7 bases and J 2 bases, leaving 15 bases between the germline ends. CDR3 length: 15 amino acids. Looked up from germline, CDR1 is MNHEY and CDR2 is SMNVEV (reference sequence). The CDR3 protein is CASTSWGLTYNEQFF. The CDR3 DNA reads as TGTGCCAGCACTTCGTGGGGGCTTACCTACAATGAGCAGTTCTTC.

CDR3 protein: CASSLGLAEAGEQFF. In DNA, the CDR3 is TGCGCCAGCAGCTTAGGTCTAGCGGAGGCGGGTGAGCAGTTCTTC. This chain uses TRBV5-1 with TRBJ2-1; 7 bases line up with TRBD2. Germline CDR1 SGHRS, CDR2 YFSETQ. With V trimmed by 2 bases and J by 9 bases, 11 bases remained unmatched. CDR3 length equals 15 residues.

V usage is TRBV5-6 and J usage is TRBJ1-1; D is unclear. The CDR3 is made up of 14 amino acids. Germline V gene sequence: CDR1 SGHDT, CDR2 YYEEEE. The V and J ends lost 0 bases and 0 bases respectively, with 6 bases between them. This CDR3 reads CASSLETMNTEAFF. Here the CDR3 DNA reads TGTGCCAGCAGCTTGGAGACAATGAACACTGAAGCTTTCTTT.

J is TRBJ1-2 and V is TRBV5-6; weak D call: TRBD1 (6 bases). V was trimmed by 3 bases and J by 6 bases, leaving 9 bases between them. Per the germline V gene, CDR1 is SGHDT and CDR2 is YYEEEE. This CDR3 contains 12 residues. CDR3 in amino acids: CASSWNRDGYTF. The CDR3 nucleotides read TGTGCCAGCAGCTGGAACAGGGATGGCTACACCTTC.

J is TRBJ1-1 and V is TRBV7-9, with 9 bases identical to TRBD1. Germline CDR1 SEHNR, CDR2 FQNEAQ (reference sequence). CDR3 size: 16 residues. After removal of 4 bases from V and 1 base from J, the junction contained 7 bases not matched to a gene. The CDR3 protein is CASSSRQGGSNTEAFF. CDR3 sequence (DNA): TGTGCCAGCAGCTCTCGACAGGGGGGTTCGAACACTGAAGCTTTCTTT.

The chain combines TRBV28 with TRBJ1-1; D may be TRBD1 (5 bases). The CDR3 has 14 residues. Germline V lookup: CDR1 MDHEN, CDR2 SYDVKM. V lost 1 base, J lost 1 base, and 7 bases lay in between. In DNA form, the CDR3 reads TGTGCCAGCAGTTTATTAACAGGGAACACTGAAGCTTTCTTT. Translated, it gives CASSLLTGNTEAFF.

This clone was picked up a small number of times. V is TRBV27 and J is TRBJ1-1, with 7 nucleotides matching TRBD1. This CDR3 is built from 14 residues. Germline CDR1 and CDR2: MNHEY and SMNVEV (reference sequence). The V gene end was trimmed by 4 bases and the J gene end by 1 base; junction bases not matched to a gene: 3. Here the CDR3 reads CASSSGTENTEAFF. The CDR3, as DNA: TGTGCCAGCAGTTCCGGGACAGAGAACACTGAAGCTTTCTTT.

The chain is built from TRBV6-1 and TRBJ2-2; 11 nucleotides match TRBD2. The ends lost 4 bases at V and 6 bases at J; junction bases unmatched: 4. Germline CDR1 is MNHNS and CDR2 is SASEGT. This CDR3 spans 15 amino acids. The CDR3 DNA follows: TGTGCCAGCAGTGTTAGCGGGAGGGCCCCCGGGGAGCTGTTTTTT. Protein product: CASSVSGRAPGELFF.

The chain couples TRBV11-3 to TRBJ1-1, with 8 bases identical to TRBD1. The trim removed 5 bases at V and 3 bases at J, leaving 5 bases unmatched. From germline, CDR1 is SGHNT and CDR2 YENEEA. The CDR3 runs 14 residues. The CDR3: CASSGQGVDTEAFF. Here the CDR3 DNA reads TGTGCCAGCAGCGGACAGGGAGTCGACACTGAAGCTTTCTTT.

For the CDR3, the DNA is TGCGCCAGCAGCCTGGATCCACGGCAAGAGACCCAGTACTTC. Its protein is CASSLDPRQETQYF. This rearrangement joins TRBV5-1 to TRBJ2-5; D gene ambiguous. Germline V gives CDR1 SGHRS, CDR2 YFSETQ. The V end lost 4 bases, the J end lost 2 bases, and 12 bases lay between the germline ends. The CDR3 is 14 residues long.

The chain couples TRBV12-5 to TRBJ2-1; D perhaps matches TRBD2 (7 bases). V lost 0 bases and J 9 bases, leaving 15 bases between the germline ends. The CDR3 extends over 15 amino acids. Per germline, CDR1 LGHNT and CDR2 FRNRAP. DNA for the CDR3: TGTGCTAGTGGTTTGGTGGGGGGGGCGGGTAGTGAGCAGTTCTTC. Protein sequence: CASGLVGGAGSEQFF.

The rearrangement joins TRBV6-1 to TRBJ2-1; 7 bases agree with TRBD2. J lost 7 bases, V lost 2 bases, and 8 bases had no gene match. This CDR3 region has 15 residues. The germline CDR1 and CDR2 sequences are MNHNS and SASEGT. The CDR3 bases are TGTGCCAGCAGTGAAAACGGGGGGAGACAAAATGAGCAGTTCTTC. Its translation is CASSENGGRQNEQFF.

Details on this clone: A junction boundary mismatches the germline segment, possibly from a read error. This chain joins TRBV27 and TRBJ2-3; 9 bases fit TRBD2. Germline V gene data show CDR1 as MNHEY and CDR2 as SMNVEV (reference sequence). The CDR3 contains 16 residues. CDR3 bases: TGTGCCAGCAGTTTGAGACTAGCGGAACACACAAATACGCAGTATTTT. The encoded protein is CASSLRLAEHTNTQYF.

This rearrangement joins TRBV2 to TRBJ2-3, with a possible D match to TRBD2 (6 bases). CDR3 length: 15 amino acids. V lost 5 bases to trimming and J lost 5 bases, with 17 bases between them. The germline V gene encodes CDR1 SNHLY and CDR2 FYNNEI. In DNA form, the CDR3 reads TGTGCCAGCAGTTCGTTTGCGGGGCTTGGAGATACGCAGTATTTT. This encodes CASSSFAGLGDTQYF.

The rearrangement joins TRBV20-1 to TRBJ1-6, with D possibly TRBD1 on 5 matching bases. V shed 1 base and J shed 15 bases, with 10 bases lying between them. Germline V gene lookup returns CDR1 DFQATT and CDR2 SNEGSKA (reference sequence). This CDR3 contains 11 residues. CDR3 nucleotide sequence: TGCAGTGCTAGAGGGGGGGATCTCCTCCACTTT. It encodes CSARGGDLLHF.

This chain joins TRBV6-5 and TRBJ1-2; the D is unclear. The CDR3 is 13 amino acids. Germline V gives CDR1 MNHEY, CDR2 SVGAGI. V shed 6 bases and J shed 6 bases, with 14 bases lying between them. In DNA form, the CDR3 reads TGTGCCAGCAGCCAGACCAGGTCAGATGGCTACACCTTC. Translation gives CASSQTRSDGYTF.

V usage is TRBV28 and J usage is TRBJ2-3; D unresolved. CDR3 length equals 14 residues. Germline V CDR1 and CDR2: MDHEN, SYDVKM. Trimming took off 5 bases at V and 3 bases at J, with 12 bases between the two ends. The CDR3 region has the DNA TGTGCCAGCAGTGAGATAGCTCCTACAGATACGCAGTATTTT. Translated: CASSEIAPTDTQYF.